The 26 T cell receptor beta chains given below trace back to one sample, sequenced in a study of radiotherapy plus CTLA-4 blockade in lung cancer. The table came from immunoSEQ multiplex PCR; TCRdb's copy has only in-frame clones and leaves some out. The data show tens of thousands of clones, roughly four fifths seen once. Here the sequenced sample was peripheral blood, taken from a patient treated with radiotherapy plus ipilimumab. These receptors came from a human donor with non-small cell lung cancer who had stable disease on radiotherapy plus ipilimumab.

The chain links TRBV15 to TRBJ2-7; 8 bases line up with TRBD1. CDR1 and CDR2 (germline): LNHNV, YYDKDF (reference sequence). Germline trimming cut 1 base from V and 5 bases from J; bases unmatched to any gene: 7. The CDR3 is made up of 15 amino acids. The CDR3 sequence is CATSRGGTGGHEQYF. The CDR3 DNA reads TGTGCCACCAGCAGAGGCGGGACAGGCGGCCACGAGCAGTACTTC.

The genes are TRBV5-4 and TRBJ1-4; D is unresolved. This CDR3 contains 16 residues. The germline V and J ends were trimmed by 1 base and 0 bases, with 10 bases remaining between them. CDR1 and CDR2 (germline): SGHNT, YYREEE (reference sequence). CDR3 nucleotides: TGTGCCAGCAGCTTGAATAGGGCAGCAACTAATGAAAAACTGTTTTTT. Amino acids: CASSLNRAATNEKLFF.

This clone was counted only a few times. The J gene is TRBJ2-6, the V gene TRBV10-3; a weak D match, TRBD1 (5 bases). CDR3 length: 14 amino acids. Germline CDR1 ENHRY, CDR2 SYGVKD. The V end lost 11 bases, the J end lost 0 bases, and 11 bases lay between the germline ends. The CDR3 coding sequence is TGTGCCGGTCAGGGTTCCTCTGGGGCCAACGTCCTGACTTTC. Translated, it gives CAGQGSSGANVLTF.

This clone was seen a few times. The rearrangement links TRBV29-1 to TRBJ2-3, with D tentatively TRBD1 (5 bases). V was shortened by 2 bases and J by 4 bases, with 13 bases between the two germline ends. Germline CDR1 SQVTM, CDR2 ANQGSEA. The CDR3 covers 14 residues. In DNA, the CDR3 is TGCAGCGTTGAACCACAGGTTTACTCAGATACGCAGTATTTT. It is translated as CSVEPQVYSDTQYF.

The chain uses TRBV28 and TRBJ2-5; D remains unclear. Germline CDR1 MDHEN, CDR2 SYDVKM. This CDR3 is 15 amino acids long. Trimming removed 5 bases from V and 5 bases from J, with 18 bases in between. The CDR3 DNA reads as TGTGCCAGCAGTACTTCTGGTCCGCAGGCGGAGACCCAGTACTTC. This sequence encodes CASSTSGPQAETQYF.

In DNA form, the CDR3 reads TGTGCCAGCAGCTTAGACGATCGGAGGACTGAAGCTTTCTTT. Translated: CASSLDDRRTEAFF. The chain couples TRBV7-9 to TRBJ1-1; unclear D gene. CDR3 size: 14 residues. Germline CDR1 SEHNR, CDR2 FQNEAQ (reference sequence). Trimming cost V 1 base and J 5 bases, with 11 bases left between them.

Written as DNA, the CDR3 is TGCGCCAGCAGCTTGTTGCGTCAGAACAATGAGCAGTTCTTC. It encodes CASSLLRQNNEQFF. V usage is TRBV5-1 and J usage is TRBJ2-1; D remains ambiguous. V was clipped by 1 base and J by 5 bases, with 10 bases between them. From germline, CDR1 is SGHRS and CDR2 YFSETQ. The CDR3 consists of 14 residues.

The gene calls are TRBV11-3 and TRBJ2-2, with a possible D match to TRBD1 (6 bases). The CDR3 is 14 amino acids. Per the germline V gene, CDR1 is SGHNT and CDR2 is YENEEA. V dropped 5 bases and J dropped 7 bases, with 14 bases sitting between them. The CDR3 bases are TGTGCCAGCAGCGCCCGAGGGGGACACGGGGAGCTGTTTTTT. It translates to CASSARGGHGELFF.

This clone turned up a few times. The rearrangement joins TRBV6-5 to TRBJ1-1, with D possibly being TRBD1 (6 bases). The CDR3 runs to 16 residues. The germline CDR1 and CDR2 sequences are MNHEY and SVGAGI. V lost 5 bases to trimming and J lost 5 bases, with 21 bases between them. The CDR3 sequence: CASSHFPGAVRTEAFF. As DNA, the CDR3 is TGTGCCAGCAGTCACTTCCCGGGGGCGGTGAGGACTGAAGCTTTCTTT.

The chain joins TRBV4-3 to TRBJ2-1; D is undetermined. The ends were cut back, 0 bases at V and 5 bases at J, with 8 bases in the middle. Germline CDR1 LGHNA, CDR2 YSLEER. The CDR3 spans 14 residues. The CDR3 DNA follows: TGCGCCAGCAGCCAAGATGATATCAACAATGAGCAGTTCTTC. Translation gives CASSQDDINNEQFF.

J is TRBJ1-2 and V is TRBV25-1; 8 bases fit TRBD1. The CDR3 covers 13 residues. The J segment lost 7 bases and the V segment lost 6 bases, leaving 7 bases of the junction unmatched. Germline CDR1 and CDR2: MGHDK and SYGVNS. The CDR3 sequence: CASSRQGTTGYTF. CDR3 nucleotide sequence: TGTGCCAGCAGCCGACAGGGGACGACTGGCTACACCTTC.

V and J are TRBV4-1 and TRBJ1-4, with D possibly being TRBD1 (5 bases). V was pared by 4 bases and J by 4 bases, with 10 bases between. The CDR3 spans 14 residues. Looked up from germline, CDR1 is MGHRA and CDR2 is YSYEKL. The CDR3 sequence is CASSLGRINEKLFF. Here the CDR3 DNA reads TGCGCCAGCAGCCTGGGACGGATTAATGAAAAACTGTTTTTT.

The chain joins TRBV5-1 to TRBJ1-5, with 7 bases that match TRBD1. Looked up from germline, CDR1 is SGHRS and CDR2 is YFSETQ. The CDR3 is made up of 17 amino acids. J gave up 2 bases and V 0 bases, and 8 bases lay outside the gene matches. The CDR3 loop reads CASSLGTGDSGNQPQHF. CDR3 DNA: TGCGCCAGCAGCTTGGGGACAGGCGATAGTGGCAATCAGCCCCAGCATTTT.

This sequence joins TRBV28 and TRBJ2-1; 7 nucleotides match TRBD1. After removal of 5 bases from V and 4 bases from J, the junction contained 8 bases not matched to a gene. Germline V lookup: CDR1 MDHEN, CDR2 SYDVKM. The CDR3 is 15 residues long. The DNA for the CDR3 is TGTGCCAGCAGTGCCGGTAGGGGGCTTTACAATGAGCAGTTCTTC. It codes for CASSAGRGLYNEQFF.

The chain uses TRBV29-1 and TRBJ1-2; no definite D call. The ends were cut back, 0 bases at V and 8 bases at J, with 10 bases in the middle. Germline V gene sequence: CDR1 SQVTM, CDR2 ANQGSEA. The CDR3 is 12 residues long. CDR3 sequence reads: CSVEDLLKGYTF. The CDR3 DNA sequence: TGCAGCGTTGAAGATCTACTAAAAGGCTACACCTTC.

The chain has TRBV5-5 and TRBJ1-6; tentative D call: TRBD1 (6 bases). The CDR3 is 16 residues long. Deletions cut 4 bases from V and 7 bases from J, with 18 bases between. Looked up from germline, CDR1 is SGHKS and CDR2 is YYEKEE (reference sequence). The CDR3 here is CASSREGGLLNSPLHF. In nucleotides, the CDR3 is TGTGCCAGCAGCCGGGAGGGGGGACTGTTGAATTCACCCCTCCACTTT. The whole variable domain, remainder taken from reference TRBV5-5 and TRBJ1-6, is DAGVTQSPTHLIKTRGQQVTLRCSPISGHKSVSWYQQVLGQGPQFIFQYYEKEERGRGNFPDRFSARQFPNYSSELNVNALLLGDSALYLCASSREGGLLNSPLHFGNGTRLTVT.

The chain uses TRBV15 and TRBJ2-7; D call uncertain. CDR1 LNHNV and CDR2 YYDKDF come from the germline V gene (reference sequence). The CDR3 is 13 amino acids. The ends were cut back, 0 bases at V and 4 bases at J, with 7 bases in the middle. This CDR3 reads CATSRDHGYEQYV. CDR3 DNA sequence: TGTGCCACCAGCAGAGATCACGGGTACGAGCAGTACGTC.

The chain links TRBV18 to TRBJ1-5, with a weak D call TRBD1 (6 bases). V was cut by 1 base and J by 6 bases, with 13 bases left in between. Looked up from germline, CDR1 is KGHSH and CDR2 is LQKENI. The CDR3 loop spans 15 amino acids. The CDR3 region has the DNA TGTGCCAGCTCACCACTCGGGGGCATCGGTCAGCCCCAGCATTTT. It translates to CASSPLGGIGQPQHF.

The chain couples TRBV19 to TRBJ1-1, with 8 bases fitting TRBD1. This CDR3 is built from 15 residues. The ends lost 1 base at V and 4 bases at J; junction bases unmatched: 5. Germline CDR1 and CDR2: LNHDA and SQIVND (reference sequence). The DNA of the CDR3 is TGTGCCAGTAGTATAGGGCAGGGGGCAGGCACTGAAGCTTTCTTT. Its protein product is CASSIGQGAGTEAFF.

The CDR3 loop is CASSLVLRTEAFF. For the CDR3, the DNA is TGTGCCAGCAGCTTAGTATTGAGAACTGAAGCTTTCTTT. J is TRBJ1-1 and V is TRBV11-2, with no clear D. V dropped 1 base and J dropped 5 bases, with 8 bases sitting between them. From germline, CDR1 is SGHAT and CDR2 FQNNGV. The CDR3 covers 13 residues.

This clone was observed a few times. The chain has TRBV19 and TRBJ1-1; the D is unclear. Trimming removed 1 base at V and 4 bases at J, with 7 bases between. Germline V gene sequence: CDR1 LNHDA, CDR2 SQIVND (reference sequence). This CDR3 is 13 amino acids long. The CDR3 reads CASSIGPGTEAFF. The DNA of the CDR3 is TGTGCCAGTAGTATAGGCCCGGGCACTGAAGCTTTCTTT.

A single count supports this clone. The chain couples TRBV5-4 to TRBJ2-5; D tentatively fits TRBD1 or TRBD2 (5 bases each). The V end lost 4 bases, the J end lost 3 bases, and 16 bases lay between the germline ends. This CDR3 is 15 amino acids long. Germline V lookup: CDR1 SGHNT, CDR2 YYREEE (reference sequence). The CDR3 is CASSRTGTDKETQYF. CDR3 nucleotides: TGTGCCAGCAGCAGGACCGGGACGGACAAAGAGACCCAGTACTTC.

This rearrangement joins TRBV5-6 to TRBJ1-2, with TRBD1 as a possible D gene (5 bases). The CDR3 contains 13 residues. Per germline, CDR1 SGHDT and CDR2 YYEEEE. Trimming left V 0 bases short and J 8 bases short, with 11 bases between. CDR3 DNA: TGTGCCAGCAGCTTGGACAGGCGCAGGGGCTACACCTTC. Residues: CASSLDRRRGYTF.

The V call is TRBV5-1, the J call TRBJ1-1, with a tentative D call TRBD1 (5 bases). V shed 5 bases and J shed 0 bases, with 11 bases lying between them. This CDR3 has 14 residues. Germline CDR1 and CDR2: SGHRS and YFSETQ. CDR3 region: CASRQDGLNTEAFF. CDR3 nucleotide sequence: TGCGCCAGCAGACAGGACGGCTTGAACACTGAAGCTTTCTTT.

This clone appeared a single time. The chain recombines TRBV2 with TRBJ2-5; TRBD2 might be the D (6 bases). Germline CDR1 and CDR2: SNHLY and FYNNEI. Trimming took off 5 bases at V and 5 bases at J, with 12 bases between the two ends. The CDR3 spans 13 residues. The CDR3 loop is CASSPGRGETQYF. The CDR3 DNA sequence: TGTGCCAGCAGTCCCGGCCGGGGGGAGACCCAGTACTTC.

Concerning this clone itself: Other DNA sequences in the sample encode the same CDR3. The rearrangement links TRBV7-2 to TRBJ2-4, with 9 bases matching TRBD1. The V gene end was trimmed by 5 bases and the J gene end by 0 bases; junction bases not matched to a gene: 11. Germline CDR1 and CDR2: SGHTA and FQGNSA. The CDR3 length is 18 residues. CDR3 coding DNA: TGTGCCAGCAGCCTGGGACAGGGACAATCCTTAGCCAAAAACATTCAGTACTTC. Translation gives CASSLGQGQSLAKNIQYF.